The TCR beta chain described here comes from a study of blood T cell repertoires in COVID-19. Background on the study: COVID-19 samples from acute and convalescent phases originated in the United States, Italy and Spain. T cells, B-cell-depleted T cells, or PBMCs supplied cDNA or gDNA.

In the original workflow: Reference gene primer amplification in the assay estimated nucleated cell counts. The method was immunoSEQ multiplex PCR; TCRdb's version includes in-frame clones alone and lacks a portion of them. V and J calls plus clone size are reproduced from that table; the DNA served to infer D and trimming. The sample yields 50,000 to 70,000 clones, 88% seen once. The CDR3 spans 13 residues. The V gene lost 6 bases and the J gene lost 1 base, with 9 bases spanning the gap. CDR1 is SGHNT, CDR2 YENEEA, per germline. This clonotype originated in a woman in her 70s with active COVID-19. V usage is TRBV11-3 and J usage is TRBJ2-5; D is perhaps TRBD1 (5 bases). The source material was peripheral blood. As DNA, the CDR3 is TGTGCCAGCAGTAAAGGGGCCCAAGAGACCCAGTACTTC. Its protein product is CASSKGAQETQYF.